The rows below give T cell receptor beta chains drawn from one sample of a study of T-cell memory formation after mild COVID-19. MiXCR, applied by TCRdb to the 5' RACE reads, yields one record per CDR3 protein. Among a few hundred thousand distinct CDR3 sequences listed, around a fifth were seen once. Input material: PBMCs or a T cell subset sorted from them (not recorded which). The receptors stem from an adult woman who had mild COVID-19 (a few samples of this study predate the infection). Cell type and time point are not known. CDR3s include the opening cysteine and the closing phenylalanine or tryptophan. Fields, in order: V gene, J gene, D gene, clone size, CDR3 DNA, CDR3 protein. The D gene is left open where the match is weak. Where a row states a size, it is once, few, many or the class of an expanded clone; other rows omit it.

v_call: TRBV12-3/TRBV12-4
j_call: TRBJ1-2
d_call: .
clone_size: .
cdr3_nt: TGTGCCAGCAGTTACGGGGGAGGGGACTATGGCTACACCTTC
cdr3_aa: CASSYGGGDYGYTF

v_call: TRBV19
j_call: TRBJ2-1
d_call: .
clone_size: .
cdr3_nt: TGTGCCAGTAGTATTTGGGGGGCCCTAATCTACAATGAGCAGTTCTTC
cdr3_aa: CASSIWGALIYNEQFF

v_call: TRBV20-1
j_call: TRBJ2-1
d_call: TRBD1
clone_size: many
cdr3_nt: TGCAGTGCTAGACCTCAGGACAGGGTGCATGAGCAGTTCTTC
cdr3_aa: CSARPQDRVHEQFF

v_call: TRBV6-1
j_call: TRBJ2-7
d_call: TRBD1
clone_size: few
cdr3_nt: TGTGCCAGCAGTGGACTTCCGGGACAGGCGGGTTCTAGGTACTTC
cdr3_aa: CASSGLPGQAGSRYF

v_call: TRBV5-1
j_call: TRBJ2-2
d_call: .
clone_size: .
cdr3_nt: TGCGCCAGCAGCTTGACCGGCAGGCCGAACACCGGGGAGCTGTTTTTT
cdr3_aa: CASSLTGRPNTGELFF

v_call: TRBV5-1
j_call: TRBJ2-3
d_call: TRBD2
clone_size: .
cdr3_nt: TGCGCCAGCATCTGGGCCCCGGGAGGGGGAACAGATACGCAGTATTTT
cdr3_aa: CASIWAPGGGTDTQYF

v_call: TRBV30
j_call: TRBJ2-7
d_call: .
clone_size: .
cdr3_nt: TGTGCCTGGAGTCCAGGGTACGAGCAGTACTTC
cdr3_aa: CAWSPGYEQYF

v_call: TRBV6-1
j_call: TRBJ1-2
d_call: .
clone_size: .
cdr3_nt: TGTGCCAGCAGTGAAGAGGTCCGTGCGGCCTATGGCTACACCTTC
cdr3_aa: CASSEEVRAAYGYTF

v_call: TRBV12-5
j_call: TRBJ2-2
d_call: .
clone_size: .
cdr3_nt: TGTGCTAGTGGTTGGCGGCAGGGATTCACCGGGGAGCTGTTTTTT
cdr3_aa: CASGWRQGFTGELFF

v_call: TRBV5-1
j_call: TRBJ1-5
d_call: .
clone_size: few
cdr3_nt: TGCGCCAGCAGCTCGGGTCTCGGCAATCAGCCCCAGCATTTT
cdr3_aa: CASSSGLGNQPQHF

v_call: TRBV7-2
j_call: TRBJ1-2
d_call: .
clone_size: few
cdr3_nt: TGTGCCAGCAGTCTTATGGGAGACCCCTACACCTTC
cdr3_aa: CASSLMGDPYTF